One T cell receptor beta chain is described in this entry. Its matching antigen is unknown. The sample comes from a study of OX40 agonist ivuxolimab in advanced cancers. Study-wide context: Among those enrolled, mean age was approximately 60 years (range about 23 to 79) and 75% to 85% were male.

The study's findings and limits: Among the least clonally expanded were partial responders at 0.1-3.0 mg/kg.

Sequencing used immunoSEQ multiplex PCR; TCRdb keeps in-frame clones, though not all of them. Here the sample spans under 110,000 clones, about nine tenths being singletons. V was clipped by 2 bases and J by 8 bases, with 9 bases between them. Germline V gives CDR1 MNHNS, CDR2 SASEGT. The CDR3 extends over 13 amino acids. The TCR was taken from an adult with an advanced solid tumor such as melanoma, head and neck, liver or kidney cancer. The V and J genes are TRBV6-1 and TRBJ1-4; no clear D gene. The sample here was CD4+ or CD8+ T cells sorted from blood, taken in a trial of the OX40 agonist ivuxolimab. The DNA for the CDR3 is TGTGCCAGCAGTGAACGGGAGCAGGAAAAACTGTTTTTT. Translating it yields CASSEREQEKLFF.